A selection of T cell receptor beta chains follows, all from one sample in a study of blood T cells in healthy people across ages. MiXCR, run by TCRdb on the 5' RACE reads, gives a single entry per CDR3 protein. The table records approximately 810,000 distinct CDR3 sequences, about 34% of them present only once. The sequencing input was blood. The receptors come from a young man in good health. Each CDR3 is given without its conserved first and last residue.

v_call: TRBV27; cdr3_aa: ASSLSRPGVEKLF
v_call: TRBV6-1; cdr3_aa: ASSEAWGEFSYEQY
v_call: TRBV10-3; cdr3_aa: AIRPGQGDYEQY
v_call: TRBV5-1; cdr3_aa: ASSIATVSGNEKLF
v_call: TRBV12-3/TRBV12-4; cdr3_aa: ASRSLGVGGNGTEAF
v_call: TRBV6-2/TRBV6-3; cdr3_aa: ASSYARTSSSYNEQF
v_call: TRBV12-3/TRBV12-4; cdr3_aa: ASSLELAGTDTQY
v_call: TRBV28; cdr3_aa: ASSLGAGGKNEQF
v_call: TRBV2; cdr3_aa: ASGEVGNEQF
v_call: TRBV12-3/TRBV12-4; cdr3_aa: ASSLMGLRNSPLH
v_call: TRBV15; cdr3_aa: ATRDRPLSNTEAF
v_call: TRBV12-3/TRBV12-4; cdr3_aa: ASSLAMDNDYGYT
v_call: TRBV6-5; cdr3_aa: ASSYSWAALDEQY
v_call: TRBV20-1; cdr3_aa: SARGTSGVNGQF
v_call: TRBV10-3; cdr3_aa: AISGQGMNTEAF
v_call: TRBV12-3/TRBV12-4; cdr3_aa: ASRLAGGAGNEQY
v_call: TRBV27; cdr3_aa: ASSSLGQNNEQF